This is a list of T cell receptor beta chains from one sample in a study of T cells expressing NK-cell markers. From the 5' RACE reads, TCRdb lists one entry per CDR3 protein and no DNA. The sample table includes a few hundred thousand distinct CDR3 sequences. Input material: blood T cells: a sorted CD56 or NKG2C T cell subset, CD4+ or CD8+ T cells, or bulk PBMC T cells (not recorded which). These TCRs come from a man aged 18-70 years in good health. Each CDR3 is given with its conserved first and last residue. The order of the fields is J gene, V gene, CDR3 protein.

TRBJ2-3 TRBV12-3/TRBV12-4 CASSSWIERTDTQYF
TRBJ2-7 TRBV20-1 CSAIGAGRGRSYEQYF
TRBJ1-6 TRBV20-1 CSASRTVASPLHF
TRBJ2-5 TRBV10-3 CAISESGHPGQYF
TRBJ2-5 TRBV2 CASSEQGTGSETQYF
TRBJ2-3 TRBV10-3 CAISESGHFTDTQYF
TRBJ2-1 TRBV5-6 CASSLGSSGGALQFF
TRBJ2-4 TRBV25-1 CARWGGRAKNIQYF
TRBJ1-1 TRBV18 CASSPGEGKNTEAFF
TRBJ2-2 TRBV18 CASSPPSATRNTGELFF
TRBJ1-2 TRBV2 CASTYGPGRYGYTF
TRBJ1-1 TRBV5-6 CASSLGQLDEAFF
TRBJ1-1 TRBV12-3/TRBV12-4 CASPAMWGRSNTEAFF
TRBJ2-3 TRBV12-3/TRBV12-4 CASSLEIARVANTDTQYF
TRBJ2-3 TRBV6-2/TRBV6-3 CASGGPVDTQYF
TRBJ1-2 TRBV12-3/TRBV12-4 CASRREGGVYGYTF
TRBJ2-3 TRBV2 CASSGFLDSPRQYF
TRBJ1-5 TRBV12-3/TRBV12-4 CASTSSGQATQPQHF
TRBJ1-2 TRBV6-2/TRBV6-3 CASSRTGLPYGYTF
TRBJ2-3 TRBV12-3/TRBV12-4 CASSPAWGAGPADTQYF
TRBJ2-5 TRBV18 CASSTQGTRQETQYF
TRBJ2-5 TRBV20-1 CSARVWRGPKGTQYF
TRBJ2-2 TRBV5-4 CASSFLGELFF
TRBJ2-1 TRBV4-2 CASSPRGGPGNEQFF
TRBJ2-7 TRBV7-9 CASSFGSGGRDEQYF
TRBJ1-2 TRBV12-3/TRBV12-4 CASSLWTAVNYGYTF
TRBJ2-5 TRBV7-2 CASSRSQGPETQYF
TRBJ1-1 TRBV7-9 CASRLQGRATEAFF
TRBJ2-5 TRBV7-8 CASSQKRVDLLGTQYF
TRBJ2-3 TRBV20-1 CSAREFSGGRRDTQYF
TRBJ2-1 TRBV12-3/TRBV12-4 CASSPAARGLQFF
TRBJ1-1 TRBV7-8 CASSRGGFNTEAFF
TRBJ1-1 TRBV11-2 CASSSRPHRGMMNTEAFF
TRBJ2-7 TRBV10-1 CASSESSYEQYF
TRBJ1-1 TRBV27 CASRKYGTSTEAFF
TRBJ2-1 TRBV6-1 CASRAMRVPLGEQFF
TRBJ2-2 TRBV20-1 CSASPGRGWAGELFF
TRBJ2-3 TRBV11-2 CASSLQGSRTDTQYF
TRBJ2-5 TRBV24-1 CATQRQVTGTQYF
TRBJ1-1 TRBV28 CASSFGALMGAFF
TRBJ2-5 TRBV18 CASSPRRQDQETQYF
TRBJ2-4 TRBV5-6 CASSRLIAGDIQYF
TRBJ2-5 TRBV3-1 CASSQADTDGAETQYF
TRBJ1-6 TRBV20-1 CSAGMDRQYNSPLHF
TRBJ1-4 TRBV30 CAWSVGGSTNEKLFF
TRBJ1-4 TRBV7-9 CASSDRGTNEKLFF
TRBJ2-1 TRBV12-3/TRBV12-4 CASTPEAKPYNEQFF
TRBJ2-7 TRBV5-1 CASSLVAGGPGEQYF
TRBJ1-1 TRBV6-1 CASTPSTGVNTEAFF
TRBJ2-1 TRBV10-3 CAIGGQGLYNEQFF
TRBJ1-4 TRBV11-2 CASSQNTGYEKLFF
TRBJ2-7 TRBV7-2 CASSRGTGVPYEQYF
TRBJ2-7 TRBV3-1 CASSQGRTPLPEQYF
TRBJ1-6 TRBV20-1 CSAPTGGNSPLHF
TRBJ2-1 TRBV12-3/TRBV12-4 CASSFPLGAHNEQFF